This entry lists 22 T cell receptor beta chains sequenced from one sample in a study of cytomegalovirus exposure and HLA in healthy donors (dated by TCRdb to about 2017). The method was the immunoSEQ multiplex PCR assay. The clones in this table, taken by TCRdb from immuneACCESS, are in-frame only. Not every clone is retained; where verified, under half of the shortfall comes from an unresolved V gene, and the cause of the rest is unknown. In all, the sample holds under 75,000 clones, and less than 96% of those were seen once. The top ten hold roughly 1% of the sample. The sample comprised PBMCs. The receptors shown here come from a woman between 18 and 29 years old in good health and CMV-seronegative.

The chain is built from TRBV2 and TRBJ1-5; D possibly corresponds to TRBD1 (6 bases). Germline assignment: CDR1 SNHLY and CDR2 FYNNEI. This CDR3 comprises 14 residues. Trimming took off 7 bases at V and 2 bases at J, with 12 bases between the two ends. CDR3 nucleotide sequence: TGTGCCAGCACCGGAGCAGGGGGCAATCAGCCCCAGCATTTT. This gives the protein CASTGAGGNQPQHF.

V usage is TRBV9 and J usage is TRBJ2-3; D not resolved. In germline, CDR1 is SGDLS, CDR2 YYNGEE. V shed 0 bases and J shed 2 bases, with 7 bases lying between them. The CDR3 contains 14 residues. The CDR3 nucleotides are TGTGCCAGCAGCGTAGCACTGAACACAGATACGCAGTATTTT. Its protein product is CASSVALNTDTQYF.

Comment on this clone: The junction departs from germline at one end; a sequencing error may be responsible. The rearrangement links TRBV27 to TRBJ2-2; 8 nucleotides align to TRBD2. In germline, CDR1 is MNHEY, CDR2 SMNVEV (reference sequence). This CDR3 is 19 amino acids long. The CDR3 bases are TGTGCCAGCAGTCCGATCCTCCTAGCGGGTCTTGCGAATACCGGGGAGCTGTTTTTT. Translated: CASSPILLAGLANTGELFF.

CDR3 region: CASSWGPSTDTQYF. Here the CDR3 DNA reads TGTGCCAGCAGCTGGGGGCCTAGCACAGATACGCAGTATTTT. This chain joins TRBV7-9 and TRBJ2-3, with a tentative D call TRBD1 (6 bases). The CDR3 length is 14 residues. Germline loops: CDR1 SEHNR, CDR2 FQNEAQ (reference sequence). V lost 4 bases, J lost 0 bases, and 8 bases lay in between.

This sequence joins TRBV6-1 and TRBJ2-7; 7 bases line up with TRBD1. Unmatched junction bases numbered 14, after V lost 9 bases and J lost 9 bases. There are 13 residues in the CDR3. Per the germline V gene, CDR1 is MNHNS and CDR2 is SASEGT. The CDR3 DNA follows: TGTGCCAGTCTGGGGGCAGGGGGTCGGCGGCAGTACTTC. Its protein is CASLGAGGRRQYF.

V gene TRBV9 combines with J gene TRBJ2-1, with TRBD2 identical over 10 bases. Germline CDR1 SGDLS, CDR2 YYNGEE. The CDR3 covers 12 residues. Losses at the gene ends were 7 bases for V and 7 bases for J; bases not matched to a gene: 2. In DNA, the CDR3 is TGTGCCAGCGAAGCGGGGGGGAATGAGCAGTTCTTC. This translates into CASEAGGNEQFF.

The chain's CDR3 is CASLSRGQPQHF. Written as DNA, the CDR3 is TGTGCCAGTTTAAGTAGAGGGCAGCCCCAGCATTTT. The chain links TRBV19 to TRBJ1-5, with D uncertain. Trimming cost V 8 bases and J 7 bases, with 12 bases left between them. The CDR3 consists of 12 residues. The germline gives CDR1 LNHDA, CDR2 SQIVND (reference sequence). Full variable domain (rest looked up from reference TRBV19 and TRBJ1-5): DGGITQSPKYLFRKEGQNVTLSCEQNLNHDAMYWYRQDPGQGLRLIYYSQIVNDFQKGDIAEGYSVSREKKESFPLTVTSAQKNPTAFYLCASLSRGQPQHFGDGTRLSIL.

This chain's CDR3 is CASKTLAGGTDTQYF. CDR3 in DNA: TGTGCCAGCAAAACTCTAGCGGGGGGCACAGATACGCAGTATTTT. The gene calls are TRBV2 and TRBJ2-3; 10 bases are shared with TRBD2. From germline, CDR1 is SNHLY and CDR2 FYNNEI. The CDR3 contains 15 residues. With V trimmed by 7 bases and J by 1 base, 5 bases remained unmatched.

The chain employs TRBV2 and TRBJ1-1, with D perhaps TRBD1 (6 bases). Trimming stripped 4 bases from V and 6 bases from J, with 18 bases between. This CDR3 is 15 amino acids long. From germline, CDR1 is SNHLY and CDR2 FYNNEI. The CDR3 loop reads CASSASGARSAEAFF. The CDR3 region has the DNA TGTGCCAGCAGTGCGTCAGGGGCCCGTAGCGCTGAAGCTTTCTTT.

The rearrangement joins TRBV18 to TRBJ2-2; D call uncertain. CDR1 is KGHSH, CDR2 LQKENI, per germline. V was shortened by 3 bases and J by 4 bases, with 15 bases between the two germline ends. CDR3 length: 16 residues. The CDR3 region is CASSPVVNRGTGELFF. CDR3 coding DNA: TGTGCCAGCTCACCGGTGGTGAATCGCGGCACCGGGGAGCTGTTTTTT.

This sequence joins TRBV5-1 and TRBJ2-1, with a tentative D call TRBD2 (5 bases). The CDR3 has 16 residues. Trimming took off 3 bases at V and 1 base at J, with 14 bases between the two ends. Germline V gives CDR1 SGHRS, CDR2 YFSETQ. CDR3 bases: TGCGCCAGCAGCTGGGGTCGTCGGGAATCCTACAATGAGCAGTTCTTC. Amino acids: CASSWGRRESYNEQFF.

The chain links TRBV6-5 to TRBJ2-6; a weak D match, TRBD1 (6 bases). The CDR3 covers 16 residues. Germline lookup yields CDR1 MNHEY and CDR2 SVGAGI. V was cut by 1 base and J by 13 bases, with 20 bases left in between. The CDR3 DNA is TGTGCCAGCAGTTACTACCGTGGGGGCTCGACCGGGGTCCTGACTTTC. Amino acid sequence: CASSYYRGGSTGVLTF.

The V call is TRBV11-2, the J call TRBJ1-1, with D tentatively TRBD1 (5 bases). Germline V gives CDR1 SGHAT, CDR2 FQNNGV. V lost 3 bases and J 5 bases, leaving 16 bases between the germline ends. This CDR3 has 15 amino acids. This CDR3 reads CASSLGHRVGTEAFF. CDR3 bases: TGTGCCAGCAGCTTGGGGCATAGGGTTGGTACTGAAGCTTTCTTT.

The rearrangement joins TRBV15 to TRBJ1-2, with D possibly matching TRBD1 (5 bases). Per the germline V gene, CDR1 is LNHNV and CDR2 is YYDKDF (reference sequence). The CDR3 runs 15 residues. V lost 1 base and J 8 bases, leaving 17 bases between the germline ends. CDR3 loop: CATSRGGGSKRGYTF. In DNA form, the CDR3 reads TGTGCCACCAGCAGAGGGGGGGGATCCAAGAGGGGCTACACCTTC.

The chain links TRBV30 to TRBJ1-5, with unresolved D. The CDR3 runs to 14 residues. V was cut by 2 bases and J by 4 bases, with 12 bases left in between. CDR1 is GTSNPN and CDR2 is SVGIG in the germline V gene (reference sequence). The CDR3 nucleotides are TGTGCCTGGAGTATTTGGACGGGAAATCAGCCCCAGCATTTT. Translating gives CAWSIWTGNQPQHF.

The rearrangement uses TRBV25-1 and TRBJ2-1, with a possible D match to TRBD2 (5 bases). Germline V gene sequence: CDR1 MGHDK, CDR2 SYGVNS. The CDR3 spans 16 residues. V was shortened by 7 bases and J by 4 bases, with 20 bases between the two germline ends. The chain's CDR3 is CASTPSAAGGYNEQFF. The CDR3 DNA reads as TGTGCCAGCACCCCCTCGGCGGCAGGAGGTTACAATGAGCAGTTCTTC.

Here the CDR3 DNA reads TGTGCCAGCACCCCGCGGGGGTCGGGTGAAAAACTGTTTTTT. It yields the protein CASTPRGSGEKLFF. The chain recombines TRBV5-6 with TRBJ1-4; possible D gene TRBD1, 5 bases. This CDR3 comprises 14 residues. Germline CDR1 and CDR2: SGHDT and YYEEEE. Deletions cut 6 bases from V and 7 bases from J, with 16 bases between. Filled out from reference TRBV5-6 and TRBJ1-4, the complete variable domain reads DAGVTQSPTHLIKTRGQQVTLRCSPKSGHDTVSWYQQALGQGPQFIFQYYEEEERQRGNFPDRFSGHQFPNYSSELNVNALLLGDSALYLCASTPRGSGEKLFFGSGTQLSVL.

J is TRBJ2-3 and V is TRBV11-2, with D unresolved. Germline assignment: CDR1 SGHAT and CDR2 FQNNGV. The CDR3 is 12 residues long. The V gene lost 7 bases and the J gene lost 3 bases, with 8 bases spanning the gap. In nucleotides, the CDR3 is TGTGCCAGCACCCCGCAGACAGATACGCAGTATTTT. Its protein product is CASTPQTDTQYF. The complete variable domain, with remaining parts taken from reference TRBV11-2 and TRBJ2-3, reads EAGVAQSPRYKIIEKRQSVAFWCNPISGHATLYWYQQILGQGPKLLIQFQNNGVVDDSQLPKDRFSAERLKGVDSTLKIQPAKLEDSAVYLCASTPQTDTQYFGPGTRLTVL.

The chain joins TRBV7-3 to TRBJ1-1; TRBD1 matches at 7 bases. J lost 8 bases, V lost 2 bases, and 5 bases had no gene match. CDR1 is SGHTA and CDR2 is FQGTGA in the germline V gene. The length of the CDR3 is 13 residues. For the CDR3, the DNA is TGTGCCAGCAGCTTAGGGGGGACAGACGAAGCTTTCTTT. Its protein product is CASSLGGTDEAFF.

The V and J genes are TRBV27 and TRBJ1-2, with D tentatively TRBD1 (6 bases). Germline CDR1 MNHEY, CDR2 SMNVEV (reference sequence). This CDR3 is 14 amino acids long. V was trimmed by 6 bases and J by 0 bases, leaving 11 bases between them. CDR3 region: CASRQGPANYGYTF. The CDR3 nucleotides are TGTGCCAGCAGACAGGGACCAGCTAACTATGGCTACACCTTC.

V and J are TRBV7-2 and TRBJ1-2; 10 bases match TRBD1. The CDR3 length is 15 residues. Unmatched junction bases numbered 3, after V lost 5 bases and J lost 0 bases. Germline V gene lookup returns CDR1 SGHTA and CDR2 FQGNSA. CDR3 DNA sequence: TGTGCCAGCAGCCACGGGACAGGGGCTAACTATGGCTACACCTTC. It specifies CASSHGTGANYGYTF.

This clone came up once. This CDR3 is CSVEDLRGGTGELFF. CDR3 nucleotides: TGCAGCGTTGAAGATCTCAGGGGCGGAACCGGGGAGCTGTTTTTT. The chain combines TRBV29-1 with TRBJ2-2; maybe TRBD1 (6 bases). Between the trimmed V and J ends, which lost 0 bases and 5 bases, there was a span of 13 bases. Germline V lookup: CDR1 SQVTM, CDR2 ANQGSEA. The CDR3 covers 15 residues.